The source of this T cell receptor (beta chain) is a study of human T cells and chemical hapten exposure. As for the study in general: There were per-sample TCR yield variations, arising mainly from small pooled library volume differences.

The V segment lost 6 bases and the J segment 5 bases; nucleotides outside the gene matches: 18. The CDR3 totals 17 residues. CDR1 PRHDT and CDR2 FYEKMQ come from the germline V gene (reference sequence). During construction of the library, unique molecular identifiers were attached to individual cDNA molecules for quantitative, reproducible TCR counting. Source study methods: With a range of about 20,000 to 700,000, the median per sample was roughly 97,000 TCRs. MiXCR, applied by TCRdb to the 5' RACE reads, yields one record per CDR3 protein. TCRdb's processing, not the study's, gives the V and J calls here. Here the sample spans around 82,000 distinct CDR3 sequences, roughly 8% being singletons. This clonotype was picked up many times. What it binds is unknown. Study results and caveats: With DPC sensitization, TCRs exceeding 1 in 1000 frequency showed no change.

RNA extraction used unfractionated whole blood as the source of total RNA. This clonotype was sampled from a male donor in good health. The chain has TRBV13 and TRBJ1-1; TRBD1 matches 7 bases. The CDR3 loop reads CASSSHRSETGRTEAFF. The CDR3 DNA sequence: TGTGCCAGCAGTTCCCACCGCTCTGAGACAGGGAGAACTGAAGCTTTCTTT.